Below, 24 T cell receptor beta chains from the same sample are listed, as sequenced in a study of OX40 agonist ivuxolimab in advanced cancers. Profiling relied on immunoSEQ multiplex PCR, and the TCRdb table lists in-frame clones only, not all of them. This sample yields about 36,000 clones, of which around two thirds are seen a single time; under 20% belongs to the top ten. The sample consisted of CD4+ or CD8+ T cells sorted from blood, taken in a trial of the OX40 agonist ivuxolimab. These receptors all come from an adult with an advanced solid tumor such as melanoma, head and neck, liver or kidney cancer.

This chain uses TRBV11-2 with TRBJ1-5; unclear D gene. The length of the CDR3 is 16 residues. Looked up from germline, CDR1 is SGHAT and CDR2 is FQNNGV. V was pared by 4 bases and J by 3 bases, with 16 bases between. The CDR3 bases are TGTGCCAGCAGCTCCGTGGAGAGCGGGTACAATCAGCCCCAGCATTTT. It encodes CASSSVESGYNQPQHF.

The rearrangement joins TRBV6-5 to TRBJ1-3; a possible D gene is TRBD1 (6 bases). Germline CDR1 is MNHEY and CDR2 is SVGAGI. V shed 2 bases and J shed 5 bases, with 13 bases lying between them. The CDR3 is 15 residues long. CDR3 in DNA: TGTGCCAGCAGTTACGATATTGGACAGCGAAACACCATATATTTT. Its protein product is CASSYDIGQRNTIYF.

V usage is TRBV27 and J usage is TRBJ2-1, with 8 bases identical to TRBD2. Germline lookup yields CDR1 MNHEY and CDR2 SMNVEV (reference sequence). This CDR3 region has 16 residues. With 0 bases clipped from V and 3 bases from J, the junction kept 4 bases outside the gene matches. The CDR3 coding sequence is TGTGCCAGCAGTTTATCGGCGGGGGGACTCTACAATGAGCAGTTCTTC. Residues: CASSLSAGGLYNEQFF.

The rearrangement uses TRBV30 and TRBJ1-1; D remains unclear. Trimming cost V 1 base and J 4 bases, with 16 bases left between them. Germline V lookup: CDR1 GTSNPN, CDR2 SVGIG (reference sequence). The CDR3 covers 15 residues. CDR3 DNA sequence: TGTGCCTGGAGTGCACGGGCCGTGAGGTCCACTGAAGCTTTCTTT. This codes for CAWSARAVRSTEAFF.

V gene TRBV30 combines with J gene TRBJ1-1; D may be TRBD1 (5 bases). V was pared by 3 bases and J by 1 base, with 15 bases between. The CDR3 totals 15 residues. CDR1 and CDR2 from the germline V gene are GTSNPN and SVGIG (reference sequence). CDR3 amino acids: CAWRDPGTGNTEAFF. CDR3 DNA sequence: TGTGCCTGGAGGGACCCTGGGACTGGGAACACTGAAGCTTTCTTT.

This clone was counted once. The rearrangement joins TRBV7-3 to TRBJ2-3; 9 bases align to TRBD1. The CDR3 runs to 14 residues. V shed 6 bases, J shed 3 bases, and the junction held 4 bases outside the gene matches. The V gene's germline CDR1 is SGHTA and CDR2 FQGTGA. CDR3 loop: CASSSGTGTDTQYF. In nucleotides, the CDR3 is TGTGCCAGCAGTTCCGGGACAGGGACAGATACGCAGTATTTT.

The V gene is TRBV27, the J gene TRBJ1-5; 7 bases match TRBD1. Trimming at V came to 5 bases and at J to 7 bases, leaving 8 bases not matched to a gene. The germline V gene encodes CDR1 MNHEY and CDR2 SMNVEV (reference sequence). The CDR3 runs to 14 residues. The CDR3: CASSLTGAEQPQHF. Written as DNA, the CDR3 is TGTGCCAGCAGTCTAACAGGGGCGGAACAGCCCCAGCATTTT.

The rearrangement joins TRBV2 to TRBJ2-7; 7 bases align to TRBD1. V was clipped by 6 bases and J by 1 base; unmatched bases: 6. Germline V lookup: CDR1 SNHLY, CDR2 FYNNEI. The CDR3 sequence is 14 residues long. In DNA form, the CDR3 reads TGTGCCAGCAGGAGAAGACAGGGATCCTACGAGCAGTACTTC. It specifies CASRRRQGSYEQYF.

The table lists this clone with a few counts. The chain combines TRBV9 with TRBJ2-2, with D possibly matching TRBD2 (6 bases). Germline loops: CDR1 SGDLS, CDR2 YYNGEE. V gave up 3 bases and J gave up 5 bases, with 11 bases separating them. The CDR3 covers 14 residues. The CDR3, as DNA: TGTGCCAGCAGCGCGGGACTGAGTACCGGGGAGCTGTTTTTT. Amino acids: CASSAGLSTGELFF.

This clone was seen a few times. The chain combines TRBV11-2 with TRBJ1-6, with D unclear. V lost 2 bases and J 10 bases, leaving 9 bases between the germline ends. This CDR3 spans 13 amino acids. Germline V gene data show CDR1 as SGHAT and CDR2 as FQNNGV. The CDR3 is CASSLSLASPLHF. The CDR3 DNA follows: TGTGCCAGCAGCTTAAGCTTGGCCTCACCCCTCCACTTT.

This clone showed up just a few times. An end of the junction does not agree with germline; a read error may underlie this. CDR3 residues: CASTLRTGGAETQYF. The CDR3 DNA is TGTGCCAGCACCTTAAGGACAGGTGGGGCAGAGACCCAGTACTTC. The V call is TRBV7-9, the J call TRBJ2-5; 7 bases agree with TRBD1. The CDR3 contains 15 residues. CDR1 is SEHNR and CDR2 is FQNEAQ in the germline V gene (reference sequence). The full variable domain, its missing parts supplied by reference TRBV7-9 and TRBJ2-5, is DTGVSQNPRHKITKRGQNVTFRCDPISEHNRLYWYRQTLGQGPEFLTYFQNEAQLEKSRLLSDRFSAERPKGSFSTLEIQRTEQGDSAMYLCASTLRTGGAETQYFGPGTRLLVL.

This clone was detected a few times. J is TRBJ2-2 and V is TRBV19; the D gene is possibly TRBD2 (6 bases). The germline V gene encodes CDR1 LNHDA and CDR2 SQIVND (reference sequence). The CDR3 spans 15 residues. Trimming cost V 6 bases and J 2 bases, with 13 bases left between them. The CDR3 DNA reads TGTGCCAGTAGGGCACTAGCTCCCAACACCGGGGAGCTGTTTTTT. Protein product: CASRALAPNTGELFF.

This clone has a single count. The chain joins TRBV5-1 to TRBJ2-3, with D tentatively TRBD2 (6 bases). V was trimmed by 4 bases and J by 1 base, leaving 10 bases between them. Germline CDR1 reads SGHRS; CDR2 reads YFSETQ. The CDR3 has 14 residues. CDR3 coding DNA: TGCGCCAGCAGCGGGGGGAGAGGCACAGATACGCAGTATTTT. Encoded protein: CASSGGRGTDTQYF.

In DNA form, the CDR3 reads TGTGCCAGTTCAGGGGGTGGTGGGGCCAACGTCCTGACTTTC. This sequence encodes CASSGGGGANVLTF. V gene TRBV7-9 combines with J gene TRBJ2-6, with TRBD1 matching over 7 bases. This CDR3 is 14 amino acids long. Trimming cost V 9 bases and J 3 bases; bases outside gene matches: 5. CDR1 SEHNR and CDR2 FQNEAQ come from the germline V gene (reference sequence).

The table lists this clone with a few counts. The rearrangement joins TRBV28 to TRBJ2-7, with 7 bases matching TRBD2. CDR3 size: 15 residues. The V gene's germline CDR1 is MDHEN and CDR2 SYDVKM. Germline trimming cut 2 bases from V and 3 bases from J; bases unmatched to any gene: 7. Written as DNA, the CDR3 is TGTGCCAGCAGTTTAGGAGCGGGGCGCAACTACGAGCAGTACTTC. Encoded protein: CASSLGAGRNYEQYF. The variable domain in full, completed from reference TRBV28 and TRBJ2-7, reads DVKVTQSSRYLVKRTGEKVFLECVQDMDHENMFWYRQDPGLGLRLIYFSYDVKMKEKGDIPEGYSVSREKKERFSLILESASTNQTSMYLCASSLGAGRNYEQYFGPGTRLTVT.

The V and J genes are TRBV21-1 and TRBJ1-5. TRBV21-1 corresponds to a pseudogene. The CDR3 covers 17 residues. The CDR3, as DNA: TGTGCCAGCAGCAAAGGCTTTGACAAGGCGGGCGATCAGCCCCAGCATTTT. As protein: CASSKGFDKAGDQPQHF.

The CDR3 loop reads CASSEAPGTGLQEATQYF. The CDR3 region has the DNA TGTGCCAGCAGTGAAGCGCCCGGGACAGGGTTACAAGAAGCGACCCAGTACTTC. The chain is built from TRBV6-1 and TRBJ2-5; 9 bases match TRBD1. V gave up 0 bases and J gave up 7 bases; unmatched junction bases: 15. The germline V gene has CDR1 MNHNS and CDR2 SASEGT. CDR3 length: 18 residues.

The V call is TRBV14, the J call TRBJ2-4, with TRBD1 matching over 9 bases. CDR3 length equals 13 residues. The germline CDR1 and CDR2 sequences are SGHDN and FVKESK. V was pared by 4 bases and J by 8 bases, with 3 bases of the junction left unmatched. This chain's CDR3 is CASSRGTGYIQYF. DNA for the CDR3: TGTGCCAGCAGCCGCGGGACAGGGTACATTCAGTACTTC. The full variable domain, in which reference TRBV14 and TRBJ2-4 provide the parts outside the CDR3, is EAGVTQFPSHSVIEKGQTVTLRCDPISGHDNLYWYRRVMGKEIKFLLHFVKESKQDESGMPNNRFLAERTGGTYSTLKVQPAELEDSGVYFCASSRGTGYIQYFGAGTRLSVL.

The chain has TRBV6-4 and TRBJ2-3, with D possibly TRBD2 on 6 matching bases. Germline lookup yields CDR1 MRHNA and CDR2 SNTAGT. Trimming took off 3 bases at V and 5 bases at J, with 15 bases between the two ends. The CDR3 sequence is 15 residues long. The CDR3 region has the DNA TGTGCCAGCAGTGAACGTGGGGGGAGAATAGATACGCAGTATTTT. It yields the protein CASSERGGRIDTQYF.

The J gene is TRBJ1-6, the V gene TRBV30, with unresolved D. The germline CDR1 and CDR2 sequences are GTSNPN and SVGIG (reference sequence). The CDR3 is made up of 16 amino acids. The V end was cut by 2 bases, the J end by 6 bases, with 17 bases between. The CDR3 here is CAWSLGSRRFNSPLHF. For the CDR3, the DNA is TGTGCCTGGAGTCTCGGCAGTCGGCGGTTTAATTCACCCCTCCACTTT.

The V gene is TRBV30, the J gene TRBJ1-2, with D maybe TRBD1 (6 bases). Germline V gene lookup returns CDR1 GTSNPN and CDR2 SVGIG (reference sequence). This CDR3 is built from 14 residues. Trimming left V 3 bases short and J 2 bases short, with 13 bases between. CDR3: CAWRTPGGNYGYTF. In DNA, the CDR3 is TGTGCCTGGAGAACGCCCGGGGGCAACTATGGCTACACCTTC.

The V and J genes are TRBV19 and TRBJ2-7; a possible D gene is TRBD2 (6 bases). Germline loops: CDR1 LNHDA, CDR2 SQIVND (reference sequence). V lost 10 bases to trimming and J lost 3 bases, with 25 bases between them. CDR3 length: 16 amino acids. CDR3 DNA: TGTGCCACCCTCGCGTCCGGTAGGGGAGGTAACTACGAGCAGTACTTC. Its protein is CATLASGRGGNYEQYF. Full variable domain (outside the CDR3, taken from reference TRBV19 and TRBJ2-7): DGGITQSPKYLFRKEGQNVTLSCEQNLNHDAMYWYRQDPGQGLRLIYYSQIVNDFQKGDIAEGYSVSREKKESFPLTVTSAQKNPTAFYLCATLASGRGGNYEQYFGPGTRLTVT.

The chain links TRBV28 to TRBJ1-1; no clear D gene. The CDR3 extends over 11 amino acids. Germline V gives CDR1 MDHEN, CDR2 SYDVKM. Trimming stripped 8 bases from V and 11 bases from J, with 15 bases between. The CDR3 DNA sequence: TGTGCCAGCGTTCGAACCCCCCGTGCTTTCTTT. Its protein is CASVRTPRAFF.

The V call is TRBV13, the J call TRBJ2-2; D not certain. The CDR3 is 13 amino acids. V was trimmed by 5 bases and J by 6 bases, leaving 10 bases between them. Germline CDR1 reads PRHDT; CDR2 reads FYEKMQ (reference sequence). The CDR3 coding sequence is TGTGCCAGCAGCCCCCCGGCCTCCGGGGAGCTGTTTTTT. Translating it yields CASSPPASGELFF. The full variable domain, its missing parts supplied by reference TRBV13 and TRBJ2-2, is AAGVIQSPRHLIKEKRETATLKCYPIPRHDTVYWYQQGPGQDPQFLISFYEKMQSDKGSIPDRFSAQQFSDYHSELNMSSLELGDSALYFCASSPPASGELFFGEGSRLTVL.